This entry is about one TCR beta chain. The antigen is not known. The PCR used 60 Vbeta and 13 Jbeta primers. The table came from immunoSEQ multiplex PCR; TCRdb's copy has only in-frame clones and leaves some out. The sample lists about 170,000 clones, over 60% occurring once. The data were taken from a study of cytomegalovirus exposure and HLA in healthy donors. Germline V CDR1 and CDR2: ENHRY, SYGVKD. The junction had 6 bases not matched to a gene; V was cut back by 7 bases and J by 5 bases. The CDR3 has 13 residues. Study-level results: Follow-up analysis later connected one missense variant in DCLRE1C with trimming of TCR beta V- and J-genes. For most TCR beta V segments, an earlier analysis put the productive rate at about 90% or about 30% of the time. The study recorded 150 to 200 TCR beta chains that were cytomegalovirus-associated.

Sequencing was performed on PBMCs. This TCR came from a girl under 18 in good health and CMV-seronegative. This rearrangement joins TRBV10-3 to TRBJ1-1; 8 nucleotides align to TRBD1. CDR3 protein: CAITLDRDTEAFF. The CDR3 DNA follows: TGTGCCATCACCCTGGACAGGGATACTGAAGCTTTCTTT.